This T cell receptor (beta chain) was profiled in a study of regulatory T cells in long-lasting Graves disease. This clonotype was detected a few times. Its antigen is unidentified. Time point indicated: persistent/refractory GD, antithyroid drugs over 5 years with positive TRAb. Preparation of the TCR library used RNA extracted from PBMCs. With V trimmed by 4 bases and J by 2 bases, 8 bases remained unmatched. Germline lookup yields CDR1 SQVTM and CDR2 ANQGSEA. This CDR3 spans 14 amino acids. Combining iRepertoire HTBI primers with Arm-PCR of CDR3 regions, the authors built TCR beta libraries. TCRdb passed the multiplex PCR reads through MiXCR, listing each CDR3 protein once. The table lists hundreds of thousands of distinct CDR3 sequences, 22% of them singletons, with under 15% in the top ten. The study's findings and limits: There were preferences for TRBV28, TRBJ1-2 and TRBJ2-5 in persistent disease. Since the sample size was small, accuracy may have been reduced.

The chain recombines TRBV29-1 with TRBJ2-7; 7 bases match TRBD2. The receptor was isolated from a female donor with Graves disease. The specimen was peripheral blood mononuclear cells (PBMCs), collected when the disease was refractory, from a patient treated with antithyroid drugs. The CDR3 DNA sequence: TGCAGCGTTGCAGGTAGCGGGCCTCCCTACGAGCAGTACTTC. The encoded protein is CSVAGSGPPYEQYF.